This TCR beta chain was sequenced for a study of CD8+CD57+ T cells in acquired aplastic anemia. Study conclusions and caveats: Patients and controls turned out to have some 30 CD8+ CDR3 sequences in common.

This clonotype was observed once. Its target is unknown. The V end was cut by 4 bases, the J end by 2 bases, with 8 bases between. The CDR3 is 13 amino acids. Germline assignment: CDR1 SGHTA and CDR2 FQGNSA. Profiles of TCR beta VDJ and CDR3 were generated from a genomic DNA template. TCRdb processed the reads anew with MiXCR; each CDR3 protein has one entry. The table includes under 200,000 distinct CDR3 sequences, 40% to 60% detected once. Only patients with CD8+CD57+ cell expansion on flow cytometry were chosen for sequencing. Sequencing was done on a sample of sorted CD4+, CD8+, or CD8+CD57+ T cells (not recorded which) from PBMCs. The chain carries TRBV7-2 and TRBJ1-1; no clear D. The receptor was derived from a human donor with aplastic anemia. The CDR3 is CASSSRANTEAFF. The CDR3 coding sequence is TGTGCCAGCAGCTCCCGGGCCAACACTGAAGCTTTCTTT.